This T cell receptor (beta chain) was captured by sequencing in a study of blood T cell repertoires in COVID-19. The overall study: Acute and convalescent COVID-19 samples came from the United States, Italy and Spain. The cDNA or gDNA used as material had been derived from T cells, B-cell-depleted T cells, or PBMCs.

The CDR3 extends over 16 amino acids. Germline CDR1 reads LNHDA; CDR2 reads SQIVND (reference sequence). V was pared by 6 bases and J by 5 bases, with 13 bases of the junction left unmatched. TCRdb's copy holds only in-frame clones and misses some; the assay was immunoSEQ multiplex PCR. The table includes about 240,000 clones, around 90% detected once. The source is a man aged 55 to 69 who had recovered from COVID-19. The V call is TRBV19, the J call TRBJ1-1, with 9 nucleotides matching TRBD1. Sequences were obtained from peripheral blood. The CDR3 loop is CASSPWTGEGRTEAFF. CDR3 coding DNA: TGTGCCAGTAGCCCTTGGACAGGGGAGGGGAGGACTGAAGCTTTCTTT. Full variable domain (rest looked up from reference TRBV19 and TRBJ1-1): DGGITQSPKYLFRKEGQNVTLSCEQNLNHDAMYWYRQDPGQGLRLIYYSQIVNDFQKGDIAEGYSVSREKKESFPLTVTSAQKNPTAFYLCASSPWTGEGRTEAFFGQGTRLTVV.